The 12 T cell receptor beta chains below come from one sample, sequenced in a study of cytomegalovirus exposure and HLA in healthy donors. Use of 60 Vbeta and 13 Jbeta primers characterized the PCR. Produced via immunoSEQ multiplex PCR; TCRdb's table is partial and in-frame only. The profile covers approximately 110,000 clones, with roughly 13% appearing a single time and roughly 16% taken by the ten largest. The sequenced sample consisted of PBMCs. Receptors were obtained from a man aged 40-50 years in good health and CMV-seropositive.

The CDR3 nucleotides read TGCGCCAGCAGCTTGGACAGATATGGCTACACCTTC. Residues: CASSLDRYGYTF. V and J are TRBV5-1 and TRBJ1-2; D is unresolved. With 0 bases removed from V and 5 bases from J, the gap between germline ends came to 5 bases. The CDR3 runs to 12 residues. From germline, CDR1 is SGHRS and CDR2 YFSETQ.

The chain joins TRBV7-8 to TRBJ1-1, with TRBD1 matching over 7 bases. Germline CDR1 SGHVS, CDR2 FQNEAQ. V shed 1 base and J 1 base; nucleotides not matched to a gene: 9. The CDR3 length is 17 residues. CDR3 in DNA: TGTGCCAGCAGCTTAGGGGAATTCCGGACAGGGAACACTGAAGCTTTCTTT. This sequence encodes CASSLGEFRTGNTEAFF.

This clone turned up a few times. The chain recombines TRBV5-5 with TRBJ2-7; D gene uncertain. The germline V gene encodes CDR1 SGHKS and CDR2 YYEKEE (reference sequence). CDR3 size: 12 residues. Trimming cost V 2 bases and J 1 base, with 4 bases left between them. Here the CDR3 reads CASSFSSYEQYF. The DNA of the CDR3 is TGTGCCAGCAGCTTCAGTTCCTACGAGCAGTACTTC.

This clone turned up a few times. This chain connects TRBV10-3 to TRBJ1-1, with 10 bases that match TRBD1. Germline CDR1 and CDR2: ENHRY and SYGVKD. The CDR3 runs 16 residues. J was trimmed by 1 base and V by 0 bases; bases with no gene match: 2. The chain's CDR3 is CAISESGTGANTEAFF. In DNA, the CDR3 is TGTGCCATCAGTGAGTCAGGGACAGGGGCGAACACTGAAGCTTTCTTT.

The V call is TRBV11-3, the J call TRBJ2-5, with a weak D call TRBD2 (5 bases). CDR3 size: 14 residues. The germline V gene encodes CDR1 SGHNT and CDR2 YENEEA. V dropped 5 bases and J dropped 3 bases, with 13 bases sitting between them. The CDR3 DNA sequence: TGTGCCAGCAGCCCCAGCGACGGGAAAGAGACCCAGTACTTC. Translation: CASSPSDGKETQYF.

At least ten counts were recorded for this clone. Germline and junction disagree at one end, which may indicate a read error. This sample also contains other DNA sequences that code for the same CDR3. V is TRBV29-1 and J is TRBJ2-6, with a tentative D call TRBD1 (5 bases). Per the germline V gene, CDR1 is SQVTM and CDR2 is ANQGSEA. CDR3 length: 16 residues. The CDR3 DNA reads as TGCAGCGTTGGTAATTTGTGGCCACCTGGGGCCAACGTCATGACTTTT. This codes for CSVGNLWPPGANVMTF.

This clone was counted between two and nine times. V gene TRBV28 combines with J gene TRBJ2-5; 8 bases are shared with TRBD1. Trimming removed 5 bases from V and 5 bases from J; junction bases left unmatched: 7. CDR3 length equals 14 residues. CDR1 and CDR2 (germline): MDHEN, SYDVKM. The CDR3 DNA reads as TGTGCCAGCAGTCCAGGACAGGGAAGGGAGACCCAGTACTTC. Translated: CASSPGQGRETQYF.

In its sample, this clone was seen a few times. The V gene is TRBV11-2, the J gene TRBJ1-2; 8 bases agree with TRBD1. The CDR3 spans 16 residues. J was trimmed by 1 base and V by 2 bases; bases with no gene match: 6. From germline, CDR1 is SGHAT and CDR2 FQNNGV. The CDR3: CASSLTGGRINYGYTF. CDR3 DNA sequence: TGTGCCAGCAGCTTAACAGGGGGTCGAATTAACTATGGCTACACCTTC.

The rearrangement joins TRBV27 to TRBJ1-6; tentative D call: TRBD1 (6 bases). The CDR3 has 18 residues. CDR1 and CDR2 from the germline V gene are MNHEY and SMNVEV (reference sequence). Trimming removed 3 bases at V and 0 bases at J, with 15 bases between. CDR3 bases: TGTGCCAGCAGTTTCGGACAGACCCAGAGCTCCTATAATTCACCCCTCCACTTT. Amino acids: CASSFGQTQSSYNSPLHF.

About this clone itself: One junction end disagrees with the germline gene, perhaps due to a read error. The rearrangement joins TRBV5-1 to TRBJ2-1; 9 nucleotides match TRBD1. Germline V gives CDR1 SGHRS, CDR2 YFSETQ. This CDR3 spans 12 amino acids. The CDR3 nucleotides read TGCGCCAGCAGCTTGTCGGGACAGGGACTTATCTTC. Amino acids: CASSLSGQGLIF.

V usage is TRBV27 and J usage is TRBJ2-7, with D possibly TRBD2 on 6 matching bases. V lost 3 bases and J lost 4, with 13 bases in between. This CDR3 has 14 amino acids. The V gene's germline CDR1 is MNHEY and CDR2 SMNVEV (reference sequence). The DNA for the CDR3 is TGTGCCAGCAGTTTGCATCTAGCGACTTACGAGCAGTACTTC. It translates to CASSLHLATYEQYF.

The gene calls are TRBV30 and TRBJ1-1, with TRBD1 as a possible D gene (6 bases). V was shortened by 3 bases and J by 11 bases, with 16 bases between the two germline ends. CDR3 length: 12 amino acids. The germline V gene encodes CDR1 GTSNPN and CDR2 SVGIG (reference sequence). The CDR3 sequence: CAWSPGAAWAFF. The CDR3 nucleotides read TGTGCCTGGAGCCCAGGGGCCGCGTGGGCTTTCTTT.